This T cell receptor beta chain was sequenced in a study of T-cell reconstitution after alpha-beta-depleted transplantation in children. V was clipped by 2 bases and J by 4 bases, with 9 bases between them. From germline, CDR1 is SSHAT and CDR2 FNYEAQ (reference sequence). This CDR3 region has 14 residues. Preparation of the TCRbeta library used unique molecular identifiers. MiXCR was run by TCRdb on the PCR reads, yielding one entry per CDR3 protein. The sample contains 640,000 or so distinct CDR3 sequences, over 15% of which appear only once. This clonotype showed up just a few times. This TCR was recovered from a human donor who donated a stem cell graft to a child with acute myeloid leukemia. The sequences come from PBMCs from the stem cell graft donor, collected from the stem cell graft. The chain employs TRBV7-7 and TRBJ2-1, with a possible D match to TRBD2 (5 bases). CDR3 sequence reads: CASSLLGGYNEQFF. For the CDR3, the DNA is TGTGCCAGCAGCTTACTGGGCGGGTACAATGAGCAGTTCTTC.